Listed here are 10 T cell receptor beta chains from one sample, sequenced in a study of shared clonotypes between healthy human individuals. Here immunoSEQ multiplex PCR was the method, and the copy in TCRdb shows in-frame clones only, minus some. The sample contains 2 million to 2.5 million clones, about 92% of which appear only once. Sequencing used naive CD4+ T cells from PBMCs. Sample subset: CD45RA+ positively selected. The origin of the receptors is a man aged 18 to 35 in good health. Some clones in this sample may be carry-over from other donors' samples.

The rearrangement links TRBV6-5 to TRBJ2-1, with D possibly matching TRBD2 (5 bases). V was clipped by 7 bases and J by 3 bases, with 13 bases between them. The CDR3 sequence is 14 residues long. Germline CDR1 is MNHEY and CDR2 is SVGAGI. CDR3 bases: TGTGCCAGCAAGGAGGCCAGTCTCTACAATGAGCAGTTCTTC. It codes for CASKEASLYNEQFF.

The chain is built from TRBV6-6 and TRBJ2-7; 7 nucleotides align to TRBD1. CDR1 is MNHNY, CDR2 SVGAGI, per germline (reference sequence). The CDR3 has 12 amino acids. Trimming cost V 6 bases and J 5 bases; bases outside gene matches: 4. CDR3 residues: CASSTTGNEQYF. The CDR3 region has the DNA TGTGCCAGCAGCACGACAGGGAACGAGCAGTACTTC.

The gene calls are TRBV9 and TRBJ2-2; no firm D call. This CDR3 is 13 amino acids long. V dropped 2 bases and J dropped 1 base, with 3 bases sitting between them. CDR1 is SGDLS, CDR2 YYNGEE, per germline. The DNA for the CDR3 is TGTGCCAGCAGCGTTATGAACACCGGGGAGCTGTTTTTT. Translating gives CASSVMNTGELFF.

CDR3 nucleotides: TGTGCCAGCAGTTACTCAAACCCTGGGGGGGACAATGAGCAGTTCTTC. Translated, it gives CASSYSNPGGDNEQFF. The chain is built from TRBV6-5 and TRBJ2-1; 7 bases align to TRBD2. The CDR3 totals 16 residues. Germline V gives CDR1 MNHEY, CDR2 SVGAGI. The V segment lost 0 bases and the J segment 5 bases; nucleotides outside the gene matches: 7.

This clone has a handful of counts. The CDR3 nucleotides read TGTGCCAGTAACCCCCAGGGAGGCTATCAGCCCCAGCATTTT. This sequence encodes CASNPQGGYQPQHF. The genes are TRBV19 and TRBJ1-5; a weak D match, TRBD1 (5 bases). V was pared by 7 bases and J by 5 bases, with 15 bases between. This CDR3 comprises 14 residues. CDR1 is LNHDA and CDR2 is SQIVND in the germline V gene (reference sequence).

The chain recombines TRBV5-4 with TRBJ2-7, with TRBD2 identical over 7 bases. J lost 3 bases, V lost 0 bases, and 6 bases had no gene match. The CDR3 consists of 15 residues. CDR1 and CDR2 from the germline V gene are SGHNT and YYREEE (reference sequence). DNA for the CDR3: TGTGCCAGCAGCTTGGGGGCTAGCGGACTCTACGAGCAGTACTTC. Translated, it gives CASSLGASGLYEQYF.

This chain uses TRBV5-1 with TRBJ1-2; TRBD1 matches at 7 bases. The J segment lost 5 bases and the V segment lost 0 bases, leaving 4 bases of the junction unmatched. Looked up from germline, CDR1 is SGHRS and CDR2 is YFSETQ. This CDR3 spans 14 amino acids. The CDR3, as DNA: TGCGCCAGCAGCTTGGGCGACAGGGAGTATGGCTACACCTTC. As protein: CASSLGDREYGYTF.

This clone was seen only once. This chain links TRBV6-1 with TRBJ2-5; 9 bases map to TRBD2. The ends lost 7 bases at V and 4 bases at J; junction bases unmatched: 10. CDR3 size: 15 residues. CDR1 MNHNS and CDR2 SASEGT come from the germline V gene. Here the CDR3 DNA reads TGTGCCAGCACCGGGGCCAGCGGGAGGACAGAGACCCAGTACTTC. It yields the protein CASTGASGRTETQYF.

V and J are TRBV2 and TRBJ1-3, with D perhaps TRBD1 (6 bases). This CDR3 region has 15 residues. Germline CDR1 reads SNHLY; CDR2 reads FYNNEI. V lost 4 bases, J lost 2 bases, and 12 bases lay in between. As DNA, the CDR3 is TGTGCCAGCAGTGCATTGCGGGGGCCTGGAAACACCATATATTTT. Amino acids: CASSALRGPGNTIYF.

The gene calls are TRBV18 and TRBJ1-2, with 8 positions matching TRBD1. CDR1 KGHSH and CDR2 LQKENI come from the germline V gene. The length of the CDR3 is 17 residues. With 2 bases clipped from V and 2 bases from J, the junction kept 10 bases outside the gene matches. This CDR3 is CASSPFRTGSLNYGYTF. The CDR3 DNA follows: TGTGCCAGCTCACCATTTCGGACAGGGTCACTCAACTATGGCTACACCTTC.